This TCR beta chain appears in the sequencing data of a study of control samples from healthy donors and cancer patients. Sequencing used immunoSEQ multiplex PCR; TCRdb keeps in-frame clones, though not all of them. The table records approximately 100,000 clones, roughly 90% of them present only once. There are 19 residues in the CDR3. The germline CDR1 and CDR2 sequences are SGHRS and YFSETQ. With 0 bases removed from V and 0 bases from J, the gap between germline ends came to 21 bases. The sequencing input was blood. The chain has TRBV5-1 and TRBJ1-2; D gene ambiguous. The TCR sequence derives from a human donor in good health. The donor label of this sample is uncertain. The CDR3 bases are TGCGCCAGCAGCTTGGTTGTCGACCCCTTATCTTCTTCTAACTATGGCTACACCTTC. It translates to CASSLVVDPLSSSNYGYTF.